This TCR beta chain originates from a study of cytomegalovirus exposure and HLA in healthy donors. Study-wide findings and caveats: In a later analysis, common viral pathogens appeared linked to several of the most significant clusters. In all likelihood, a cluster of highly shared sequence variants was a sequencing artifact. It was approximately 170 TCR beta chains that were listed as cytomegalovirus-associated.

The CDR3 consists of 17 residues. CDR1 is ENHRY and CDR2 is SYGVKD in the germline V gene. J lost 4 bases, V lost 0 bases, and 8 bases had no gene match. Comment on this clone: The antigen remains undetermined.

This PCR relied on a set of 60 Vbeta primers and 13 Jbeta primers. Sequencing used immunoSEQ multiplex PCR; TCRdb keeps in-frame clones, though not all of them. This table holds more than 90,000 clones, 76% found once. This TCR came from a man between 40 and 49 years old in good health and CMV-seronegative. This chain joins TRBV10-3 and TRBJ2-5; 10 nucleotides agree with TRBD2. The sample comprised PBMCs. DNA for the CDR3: TGTGCCATCAGTGAGTCAGGATCGGGACTAGCGCGAGAGACCCAGTACTTC. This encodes CAISESGSGLARETQYF.